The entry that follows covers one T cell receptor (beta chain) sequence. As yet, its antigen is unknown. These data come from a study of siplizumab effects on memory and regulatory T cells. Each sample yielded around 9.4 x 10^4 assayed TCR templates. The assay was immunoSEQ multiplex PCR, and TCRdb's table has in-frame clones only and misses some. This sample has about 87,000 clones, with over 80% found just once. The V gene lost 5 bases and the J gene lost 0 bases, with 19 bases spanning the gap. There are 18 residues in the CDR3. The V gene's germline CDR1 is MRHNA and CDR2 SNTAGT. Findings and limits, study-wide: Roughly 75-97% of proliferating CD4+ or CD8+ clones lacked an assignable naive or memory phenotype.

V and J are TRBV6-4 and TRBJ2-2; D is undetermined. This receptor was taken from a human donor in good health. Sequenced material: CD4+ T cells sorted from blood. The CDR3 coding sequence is TGTGCCAGCAGTCAGGTATTGGCAGCCCAGGCGAACACCGGGGAGCTGTTTTTT. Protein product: CASSQVLAAQANTGELFF.